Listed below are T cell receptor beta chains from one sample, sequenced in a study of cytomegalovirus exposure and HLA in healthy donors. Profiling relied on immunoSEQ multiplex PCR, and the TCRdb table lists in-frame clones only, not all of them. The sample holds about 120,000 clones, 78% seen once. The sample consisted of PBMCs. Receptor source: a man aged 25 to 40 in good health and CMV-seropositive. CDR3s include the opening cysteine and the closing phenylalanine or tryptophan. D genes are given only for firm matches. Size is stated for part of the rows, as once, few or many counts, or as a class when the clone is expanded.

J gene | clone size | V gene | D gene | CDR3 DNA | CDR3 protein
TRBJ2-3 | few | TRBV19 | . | TGTGCCAGTAGTATGGCCACGGCGGAGATAAGCACAGATACGCAGTATTTT | CASSMATAEISTDTQYF
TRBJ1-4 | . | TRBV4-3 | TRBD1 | TGCGCCAGCAGCCAAGATAATGGACAGGGAGGTGAAAAACTGTTTTTT | CASSQDNGQGGEKLFF
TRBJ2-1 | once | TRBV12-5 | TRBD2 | TGTGCTAGTGGTCTTTCGAGCGGGAGGCCCTACAATGAGCAGTTCTTC | CASGLSSGRPYNEQFF
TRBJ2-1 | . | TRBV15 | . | TGTGCCACCAGGGGGGCCTCCGGGACTACCAATAAGGTTTCCTACAATGAGCAGTTCTTC | CATRGASGTTNKVSYNEQFF
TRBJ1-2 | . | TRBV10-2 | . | TGCGCCAGCAGTGAAGGGGGGGTGGTTAACTATGGCTACACCTTC | CASSEGGVVNYGYTF
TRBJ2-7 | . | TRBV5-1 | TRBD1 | TGCGCCAGCAGCTTCAAATCCGGGACAGGGGGCCATCCTACCTACGAGCAGTACTTC | CASSFKSGTGGHPTYEQYF
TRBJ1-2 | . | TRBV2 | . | TGTGCCAGCAGTGAGGGAGCGGGCAGTTACGGCTATGGCTACACCTTC | CASSEGAGSYGYGYTF
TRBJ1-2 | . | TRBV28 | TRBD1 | TGTGCCAGCAGTTCCCTCGGGACAGGGTACTATGGCTACACCTTC | CASSSLGTGYYGYTF
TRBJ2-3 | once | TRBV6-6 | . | TGTGCCAGCAGTTACGCAGCACGGGAGAGCGATACGCAGTATTTT | CASSYAARESDTQYF
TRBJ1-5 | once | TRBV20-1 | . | TGCAGTGCTGCAAAGGGGCAGCCCCAGCATTTT | CSAAKGQPQHF